This entry lists 22 T cell receptor beta chains sequenced from one sample in a study of CD8+ T cells in alopecia areata. RNA extraction was followed by reverse transcription into cDNA, which acted as the sequencing template. Clones were sequenced by immunoSEQ multiplex PCR, and TCRdb holds only the in-frame ones, with some missing. The sample includes about 42,000 clones, about nine tenths of them seen just once. Treatment of the sample: oral pan-JAK inhibitor, 5-10 mg twice daily. The specimen was CD8+ T cells sorted from blood, collected at week 24, from a patient treated with tofacitinib. The receptors derive from a human donor with alopecia areata.

In its sample, this clone is medium-sized (0.01 to 0.1%). CDR3 sequence: CASSFPSQGLYGTGELFF. The CDR3 DNA follows: TGTGCCAGCAGCTTCCCGTCCCAGGGACTCTATGGAACCGGGGAGCTGTTTTTT. V gene TRBV7-9 combines with J gene TRBJ2-2, with TRBD2 as a possible D gene (6 bases). Trimming removed 3 bases from V and 5 bases from J, with 22 bases in between. The CDR3 consists of 18 residues. Per the germline V gene, CDR1 is SEHNR and CDR2 is FQNEAQ (reference sequence).

The chain recombines TRBV29-1 with TRBJ2-7, with 7 bases that match TRBD1. V shed 4 bases and J 4 bases; nucleotides not matched to a gene: 4. The germline V gene has CDR1 SQVTM and CDR2 ANQGSEA. There are 12 residues in the CDR3. CDR3 sequence: CSVATGSYEQYF. CDR3 DNA: TGCAGCGTTGCGACAGGGTCGTACGAGCAGTACTTC.

This chain connects TRBV5-1 to TRBJ2-7; 8 positions match TRBD2. This CDR3 is 14 amino acids long. Germline CDR1 SGHRS, CDR2 YFSETQ. J was trimmed by 0 bases and V by 5 bases; bases with no gene match: 4. The CDR3 coding sequence is TGCGCCAGCAGTTCCGGGACTAGCTCCTACGAGCAGTACTTC. It codes for CASSSGTSSYEQYF.

The chain links TRBV5-4 to TRBJ2-2; no reliable D call. This CDR3 has 13 amino acids. Trimming stripped 4 bases from V and 6 bases from J, with 10 bases between. Per the germline V gene, CDR1 is SGHNT and CDR2 is YYREEE (reference sequence). The DNA of the CDR3 is TGTGCCAGCAGCAAGCCAGAGGCCGGGGAGCTGTTTTTT. Its translation: CASSKPEAGELFF.

This sequence joins TRBV28 and TRBJ2-7; D is undetermined. Between the trimmed V and J ends, which lost 3 bases and 3 bases, there was a span of 9 bases. This CDR3 has 13 residues. CDR1 is MDHEN, CDR2 SYDVKM, per germline. The CDR3 spells CASSFYPDYEQYF. Written as DNA, the CDR3 is TGTGCCAGCAGTTTTTATCCGGACTACGAGCAGTACTTC.

This clone has only a few counts. The chain is built from TRBV29-1 and TRBJ2-1, with 9 bases fitting TRBD2. Germline loops: CDR1 SQVTM, CDR2 ANQGSEA. Germline trimming cut 6 bases from V and 7 bases from J; bases unmatched to any gene: 7. CDR3 length: 13 residues. The CDR3 DNA sequence: TGCAGCGTATCCGGGACTAGCTTAAATGAGCAGTTCTTC. It yields the protein CSVSGTSLNEQFF.

This chain links TRBV6-5 with TRBJ2-2; D is possibly TRBD2 (5 bases). The germline V and J ends were trimmed by 2 bases and 6 bases, with 16 bases remaining between them. This CDR3 comprises 16 residues. Germline assignment: CDR1 MNHEY and CDR2 SVGAGI. CDR3 coding DNA: TGTGCCAGCAGTTACCCTGGACCCCTGGGAGCCGGGGAGCTGTTTTTT. Protein: CASSYPGPLGAGELFF.

The chain combines TRBV13 with TRBJ1-1; D not certain. Trimming took 5 bases from V and 1 from J, leaving 2 bases between them. CDR1 PRHDT and CDR2 FYEKMQ come from the germline V gene (reference sequence). The CDR3 has 11 amino acids. The CDR3, as DNA: TGTGCCAGCAGCCAGAACACTGAAGCTTTCTTT. Protein product: CASSQNTEAFF.

This rearrangement joins TRBV4-1 to TRBJ2-3; D tentatively reads TRBD1 or TRBD2 (6 bases each). V lost 0 bases and J lost 2, with 12 bases in between. CDR3 length: 16 residues. Germline V gene data show CDR1 as MGHRA and CDR2 as YSYEKL. The CDR3 region is CASSQDRGEATDTQYF. For the CDR3, the DNA is TGCGCCAGCAGCCAAGATAGGGGGGAGGCCACAGATACGCAGTATTTT.

The gene calls are TRBV4-3 and TRBJ2-7; TRBD2 matches at 9 bases. Germline V gene lookup returns CDR1 LGHNA and CDR2 YSLEER. The CDR3 sequence is 16 residues long. Germline trimming cut 3 bases from V and 3 bases from J; bases unmatched to any gene: 9. The CDR3 loop reads CASSQVAGENFYEQYF. The CDR3 bases are TGCGCCAGCAGCCAGGTAGCGGGGGAGAACTTCTACGAGCAGTACTTC.

The V call is TRBV6-1, the J call TRBJ2-2, with unresolved D. The CDR3 runs 14 residues. Germline V gene sequence: CDR1 MNHNS, CDR2 SASEGT. Trimming cost V 3 bases and J 3 bases, with 8 bases left between them. CDR3 loop: CASSESMYTGELFF. The CDR3 nucleotides are TGTGCCAGCAGTGAGTCCATGTACACCGGGGAGCTGTTTTTT.

The genes are TRBV28 and TRBJ2-5; possibly TRBD1 for D (6 bases). The DNA end favors TRBJ2-7, so the J call may be wrong. The CDR3 sequence is 13 residues long. The V gene's germline CDR1 is MDHEN and CDR2 SYDVKM. CDR3 loop: CASSTGTTYEQYF. The DNA of the CDR3 is TGTGCCAGCAGCACCGGGACAACCTACGAGCAGTACTTC.

As for this clone: This sample also contains other DNA sequences that code for the same CDR3. This chain links TRBV29-1 with TRBJ2-7; possibly TRBD1 for D (5 bases). This CDR3 contains 13 residues. With 0 bases removed from V and 7 bases from J, the gap between germline ends came to 13 bases. Germline CDR1 reads SQVTM; CDR2 reads ANQGSEA. The CDR3 coding sequence is TGCAGCGTTGAAGATGACGACAGTTATGAGCAGTACTTC. Its protein is CSVEDDDSYEQYF.

The chain recombines TRBV7-2 with TRBJ2-7; D uncertain. The CDR3 has 14 residues. Germline assignment: CDR1 SGHTA and CDR2 FQGNSA. V was pared by 3 bases and J by 2 bases, with 11 bases between. The CDR3 region is CASSLYDTTYEQYF. CDR3 sequence (DNA): TGTGCCAGCAGCTTGTACGACACCACCTACGAGCAGTACTTC.

This clone was observed a single time. The chain is built from TRBV7-9 and TRBJ1-1, with D perhaps TRBD1 (5 bases). CDR1 is SEHNR, CDR2 FQNEAQ, per germline (reference sequence). The CDR3 has 14 residues. V lost 3 bases and J 2 bases, leaving 10 bases between the germline ends. In DNA, the CDR3 is TGTGCCAGCAGCTTCGGACAACTAAACACTGAAGCTTTCTTT. The encoded protein is CASSFGQLNTEAFF.

CDR3: CASNNPTLSYEQYF. In nucleotides, the CDR3 is TGTGCCAGCAATAATCCCACGCTCTCCTACGAGCAGTACTTC. This chain uses TRBV6-1 with TRBJ2-7; D is ambiguous. Germline CDR1 is MNHNS and CDR2 is SASEGT. The CDR3 covers 14 residues. Between the trimmed V and J ends, which lost 7 bases and 0 bases, there was a span of 13 bases.

The V and J genes are TRBV21-1 and TRBJ2-7. TRBV21-1 is a documented pseudogene. The CDR3 is made up of 16 amino acids. The CDR3 nucleotides are TGTGCCAGCATTAGGGCGGTTACCGAGGCAGTTTACGAGCAGTACTTC. This translates into CASIRAVTEAVYEQYF.

The chain couples TRBV4-1 to TRBJ2-5, with TRBD2 as a possible D gene (6 bases). Germline values: CDR1 MGHRA, CDR2 YSYEKL. The CDR3 has 13 residues. V gave up 0 bases and J gave up 9 bases, with 11 bases separating them. The CDR3 nucleotides read TGCGCCAGCAGCCAAGAGGGGGGATGGGCCCAGTACTTC. This encodes CASSQEGGWAQYF.

The CDR3 DNA reads as TGTGCCAGCAGCTTGTACGGAATCAGCTCCTACAATGAGCAGTTCTTC. Encoded protein: CASSLYGISSYNEQFF. The rearrangement joins TRBV5-5 to TRBJ2-1; no definite D call. CDR1 is SGHKS, CDR2 YYEKEE, per germline (reference sequence). This CDR3 has 16 amino acids. V was pared by 1 base and J by 0 bases, with 11 bases between. The full variable domain, in which reference TRBV5-5 and TRBJ2-1 provide the parts outside the CDR3, is DAGVTQSPTHLIKTRGQQVTLRCSPISGHKSVSWYQQVLGQGPQFIFQYYEKEERGRGNFPDRFSARQFPNYSSELNVNALLLGDSALYLCASSLYGISSYNEQFFGPGTRLTVL.

This clone was detected once. The V and J genes are TRBV27 and TRBJ2-2; no definite D call. V was trimmed by 0 bases and J by 0 bases, leaving 2 bases between them. The length of the CDR3 is 14 residues. Germline V gives CDR1 MNHEY, CDR2 SMNVEV (reference sequence). CDR3 coding DNA: TGTGCCAGCAGTTTATCTACGAACACCGGGGAGCTGTTTTTT. The encoded protein is CASSLSTNTGELFF.

V usage is TRBV9 and J usage is TRBJ2-2; either TRBD1 or TRBD2 may supply D (5 bases each). Germline CDR1 is SGDLS and CDR2 is YYNGEE. The CDR3 extends over 15 amino acids. The germline V and J ends were trimmed by 3 bases and 2 bases, with 11 bases remaining between them. The CDR3 nucleotides read TGTGCCAGCAGCGGAGGGGTACTAAACACCGGGGAGCTGTTTTTT. Its protein is CASSGGVLNTGELFF.

The chain has TRBV7-2 and TRBJ2-3; the D gene could be TRBD1 or TRBD2 (6 bases each). From germline, CDR1 is SGHTA and CDR2 FQGNSA. V shed 5 bases and J shed 6 bases, with 15 bases lying between them. The CDR3 is 14 amino acids. Written as DNA, the CDR3 is TGTGCCAGCAGCCCTCGGGGGCCGGTTGATACGCAGTATTTT. It translates to CASSPRGPVDTQYF.